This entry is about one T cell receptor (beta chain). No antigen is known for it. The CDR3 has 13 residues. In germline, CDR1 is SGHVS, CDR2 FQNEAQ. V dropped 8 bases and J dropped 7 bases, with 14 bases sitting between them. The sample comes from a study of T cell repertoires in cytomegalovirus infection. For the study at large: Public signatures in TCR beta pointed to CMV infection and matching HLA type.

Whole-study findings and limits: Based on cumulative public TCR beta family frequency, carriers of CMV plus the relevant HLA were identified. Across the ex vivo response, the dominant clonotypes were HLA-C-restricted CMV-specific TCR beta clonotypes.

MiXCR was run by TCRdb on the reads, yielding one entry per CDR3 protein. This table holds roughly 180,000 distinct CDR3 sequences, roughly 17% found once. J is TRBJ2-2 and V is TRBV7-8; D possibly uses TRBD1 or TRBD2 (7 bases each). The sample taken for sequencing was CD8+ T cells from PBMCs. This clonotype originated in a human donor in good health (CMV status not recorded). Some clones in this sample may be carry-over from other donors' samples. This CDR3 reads CASDRAGVGELFF. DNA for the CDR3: TGTGCCAGCGACAGGGCGGGAGTCGGGGAGCTGTTTTTT.